This TCR beta chain was retrieved from a study of blood T cells in healthy people across ages. PCR was performed a second time for 7 to 11 cycles using a sample-barcoded 5' primer and a J-beta primer mix. Via MiXCR, TCRdb re-called the 5' RACE reads, giving one row per CDR3 protein. The sample lists about 930,000 distinct CDR3 sequences; 25% to 30% were seen once. On this clonotype itself: The target antigen is unknown.

After removal of 5 bases from V and 6 bases from J, the junction contained 8 bases not matched to a gene. The CDR3 spans 15 residues. CDR1 is SGHKS and CDR2 is YYEKEE in the germline V gene (reference sequence). General study findings and limits: It was the long-lived donors that had more naive CD4+ cells and higher diversity than aged donors.

The data also belong to a second study, concerning T cells of mothers and their children.

The V call is TRBV5-5, the J call TRBJ2-1, with 10 bases fitting TRBD1. This TCR came from a woman between 40 and 50 years old in good health. The sample consisted of blood. DNA for the CDR3: TGTGCCAGCAGGCAAGACAGGGGGCGCCTCAATGAGCAGTTCTTC. Translation: CASRQDRGRLNEQFF. Based on the CDR3 plus reference TRBV5-5 and TRBJ2-1, the full variable domain is DAGVTQSPTHLIKTRGQQVTLRCSPISGHKSVSWYQQVLGQGPQFIFQYYEKEERGRGNFPDRFSARQFPNYSSELNVNALLLGDSALYLCASRQDRGRLNEQFFGPGTRLTVL.